This TCR beta chain was sequenced during a study of blood T cell repertoires in COVID-19. The assay was immunoSEQ multiplex PCR, and TCRdb's table has in-frame clones only and misses some. The table lists about 190,000 clones, 70% to 80% of them singletons. CDR3 length: 16 residues. CDR1 is LGHNA and CDR2 is YNFKEQ in the germline V gene. Trimming removed 4 bases at V and 7 bases at J, with 17 bases between. The study assigned cohorts using participant-reported clinical history. The receptor's source is a woman in her forties or fifties who had recovered from COVID-19. The chain combines TRBV4-2 with TRBJ2-6, with TRBD1 as a possible D gene (6 bases). Sequencing was performed on PBMCs or T cells enriched from blood (not recorded which). CDR3 DNA sequence: TGTGCCAGCAGCCCCAAGACAGGACAGATCGCCAACGTCCTGACTTTC. Residues: CASSPKTGQIANVLTF.